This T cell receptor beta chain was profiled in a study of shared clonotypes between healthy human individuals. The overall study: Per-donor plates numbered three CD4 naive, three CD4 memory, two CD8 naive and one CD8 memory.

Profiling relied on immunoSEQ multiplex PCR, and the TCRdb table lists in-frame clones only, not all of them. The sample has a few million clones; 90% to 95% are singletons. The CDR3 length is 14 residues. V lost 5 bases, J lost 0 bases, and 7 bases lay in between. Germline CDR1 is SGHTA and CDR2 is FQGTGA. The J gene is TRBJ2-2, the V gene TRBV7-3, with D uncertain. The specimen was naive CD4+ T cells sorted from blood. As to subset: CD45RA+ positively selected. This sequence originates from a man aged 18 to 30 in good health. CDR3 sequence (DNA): TGTGCCAGCAGCCCCCCCACGAACACCGGGGAGCTGTTTTTT. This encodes CASSPPTNTGELFF.